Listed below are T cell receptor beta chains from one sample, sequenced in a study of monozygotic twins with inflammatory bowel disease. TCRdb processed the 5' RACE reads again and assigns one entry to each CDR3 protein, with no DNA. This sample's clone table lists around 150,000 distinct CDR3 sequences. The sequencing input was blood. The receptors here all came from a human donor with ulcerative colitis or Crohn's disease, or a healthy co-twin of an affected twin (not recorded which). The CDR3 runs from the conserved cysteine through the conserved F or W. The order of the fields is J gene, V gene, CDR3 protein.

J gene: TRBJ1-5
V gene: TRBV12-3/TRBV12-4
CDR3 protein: CASSQYLGARGQPQHF

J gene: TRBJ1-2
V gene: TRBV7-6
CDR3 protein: CASSQTANYGYTF

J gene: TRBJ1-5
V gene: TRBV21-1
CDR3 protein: CASSKFTGYSNQPQHF

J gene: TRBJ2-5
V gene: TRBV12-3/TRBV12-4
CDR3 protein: CASSNTIEEGETQYF

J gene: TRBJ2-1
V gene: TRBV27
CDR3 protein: CASSLSGLSYNEQFF

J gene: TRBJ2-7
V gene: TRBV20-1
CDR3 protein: CSATRGDSSSYEQYF

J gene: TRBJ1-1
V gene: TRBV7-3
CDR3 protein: CASGEGYTEAFF

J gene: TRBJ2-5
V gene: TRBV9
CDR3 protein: CASSMTSGRGETQYF

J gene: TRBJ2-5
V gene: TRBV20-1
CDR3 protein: CSAARVRETQYF

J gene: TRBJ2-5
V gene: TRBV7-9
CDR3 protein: CASSRPMAILIQETQYF

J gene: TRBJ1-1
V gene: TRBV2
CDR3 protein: CASHGLMNTEAFF

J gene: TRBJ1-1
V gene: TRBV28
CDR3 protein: CASSKLPGTGNTEAFF

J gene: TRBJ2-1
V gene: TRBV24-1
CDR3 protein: CATSADGSNNEQFF

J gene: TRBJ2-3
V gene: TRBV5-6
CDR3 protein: CASSVPRQGTDTQYF

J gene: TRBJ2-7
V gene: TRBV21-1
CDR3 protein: CASSKVSGGQEAHEQYF

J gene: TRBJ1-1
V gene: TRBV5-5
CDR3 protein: CSSSSSVGWNTEAFF

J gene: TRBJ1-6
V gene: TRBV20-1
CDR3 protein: CSAQNRNSPLHF

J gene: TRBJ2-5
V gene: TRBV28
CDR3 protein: CASSPTGTEETQYF

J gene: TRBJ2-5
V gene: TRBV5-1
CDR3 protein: CASSLYPSVGGETQYF

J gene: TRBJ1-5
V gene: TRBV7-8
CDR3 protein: CASSLYGRGSNQPQHF

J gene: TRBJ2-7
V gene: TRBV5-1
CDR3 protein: CASSSGPRDSEQYF

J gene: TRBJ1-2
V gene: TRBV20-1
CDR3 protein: CSARDRRMTFLDGYTF

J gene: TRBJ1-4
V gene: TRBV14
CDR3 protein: CASSQAGVEKLFF

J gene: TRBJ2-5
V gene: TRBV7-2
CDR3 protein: CASSTTGPNEETQYF

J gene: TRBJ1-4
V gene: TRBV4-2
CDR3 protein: CASRRVGPNEKLFF

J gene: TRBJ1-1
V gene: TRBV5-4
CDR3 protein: CASSFDRGTEAFF

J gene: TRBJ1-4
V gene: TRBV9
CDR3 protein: CASSLGQGGEKLFF

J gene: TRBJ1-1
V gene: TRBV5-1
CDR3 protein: CASSSRTGGTEAFF

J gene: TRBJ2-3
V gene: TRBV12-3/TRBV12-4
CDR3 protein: CASSFGTGTDTQYF

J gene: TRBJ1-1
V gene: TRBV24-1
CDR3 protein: CATSLGPNTEAFF

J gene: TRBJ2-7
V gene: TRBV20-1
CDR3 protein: CSAGTDRLWYF

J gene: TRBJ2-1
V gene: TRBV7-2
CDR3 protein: CASSSETGNNEQFF

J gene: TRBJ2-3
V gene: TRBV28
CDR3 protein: CASSFESGRGTDTQYF

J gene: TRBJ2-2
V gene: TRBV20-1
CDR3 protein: CSARRKEEGPNTGELFF

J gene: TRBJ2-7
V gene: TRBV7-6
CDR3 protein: CASSLEGRTYEQYF

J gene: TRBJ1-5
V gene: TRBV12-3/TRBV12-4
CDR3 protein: CASSWGGANQPQHF

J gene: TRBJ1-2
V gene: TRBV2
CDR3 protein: CATLLPGTGGGGYTF

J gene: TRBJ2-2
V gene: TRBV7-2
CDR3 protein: CASSPPRGYTGELFF

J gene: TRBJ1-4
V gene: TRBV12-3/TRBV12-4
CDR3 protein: CASSEDRDNEKLFF

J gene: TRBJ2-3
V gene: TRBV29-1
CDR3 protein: CSVVRRGRGTDTQYF

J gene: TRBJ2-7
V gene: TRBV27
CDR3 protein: CASSLTWAESAYEQYF

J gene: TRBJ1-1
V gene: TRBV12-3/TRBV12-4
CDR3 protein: CASSLAYLGNTEAFF

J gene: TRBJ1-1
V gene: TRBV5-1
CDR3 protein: CASSLGGGSMNTEAFF

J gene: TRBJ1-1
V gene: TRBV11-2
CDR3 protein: CASSSPRGQYEAFF

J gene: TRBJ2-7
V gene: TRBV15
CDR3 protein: CATRPVGSLGTASYEQYF

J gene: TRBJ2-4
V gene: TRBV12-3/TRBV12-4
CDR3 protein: CASTLGSIAKNIQYF

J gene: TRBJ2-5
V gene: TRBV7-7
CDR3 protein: CASSPRLAGSPKETQYF

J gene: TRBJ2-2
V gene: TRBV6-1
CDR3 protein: CASSADRAGGGELFF

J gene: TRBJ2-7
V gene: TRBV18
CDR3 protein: CASSPPGPGSYEQYF

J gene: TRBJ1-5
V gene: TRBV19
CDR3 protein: CASSISGEQPQHF

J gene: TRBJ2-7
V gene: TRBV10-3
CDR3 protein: CASNLGQGGYEQYF

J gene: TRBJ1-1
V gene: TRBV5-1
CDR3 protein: CASSPGGQGAGNTEAFF

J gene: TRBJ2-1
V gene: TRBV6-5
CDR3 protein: CASSYPAGGLYEQFF

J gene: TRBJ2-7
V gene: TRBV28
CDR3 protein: CASRLAGPVYEQYF

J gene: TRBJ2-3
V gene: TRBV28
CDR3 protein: CASSGTITDTQYF

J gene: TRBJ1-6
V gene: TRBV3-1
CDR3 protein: CASSQVSDSNSPLHF

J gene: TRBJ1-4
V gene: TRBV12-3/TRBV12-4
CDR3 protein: CASSKFQGDEKLFF

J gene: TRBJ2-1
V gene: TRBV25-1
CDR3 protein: CASSEYGDMDEQFF